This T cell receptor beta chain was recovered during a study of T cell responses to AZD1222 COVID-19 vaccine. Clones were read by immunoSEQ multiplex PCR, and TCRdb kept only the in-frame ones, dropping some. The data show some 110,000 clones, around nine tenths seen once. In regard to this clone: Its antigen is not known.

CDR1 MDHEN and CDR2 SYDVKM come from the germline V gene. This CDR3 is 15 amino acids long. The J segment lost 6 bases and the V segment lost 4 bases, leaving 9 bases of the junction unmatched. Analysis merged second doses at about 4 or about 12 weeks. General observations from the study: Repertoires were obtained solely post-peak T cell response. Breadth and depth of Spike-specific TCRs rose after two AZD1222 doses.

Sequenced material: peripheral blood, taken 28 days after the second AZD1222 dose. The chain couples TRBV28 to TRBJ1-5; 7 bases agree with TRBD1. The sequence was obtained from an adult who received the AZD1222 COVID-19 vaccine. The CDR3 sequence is CASSSRDRSGQPQHF. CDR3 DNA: TGTGCCAGCAGTTCCCGGGACAGATCAGGTCAGCCCCAGCATTTT.